The 7 T cell receptor beta chains presented below share a single source sample, sequenced in a study of blood T cells in healthy people across ages. With a J-beta primer mix and a sample-barcoded 5' primer, a second PCR ran 7 to 11 cycles. TCRdb reprocessed the 5' RACE reads via MiXCR and lists one record per CDR3 protein. The table has 1.4 million or so distinct CDR3 sequences, under 55% seen once; the top ten hold approximately 4.1%. The sequenced sample was blood. The receptor source for this set is a young woman in good health.

The chain carries TRBV24-1 and TRBJ1-2, with a possible D match to TRBD1 (6 bases). The CDR3 totals 13 residues. Deletions cut 7 bases from V and 1 base from J, with 9 bases between. Looked up from germline, CDR1 is KGHDR and CDR2 is SFDVKD. The CDR3, as DNA: TGTGCCACCAGAGGACAGAATAACTATGGCTACACCTTC. Translation: CATRGQNNYGYTF.

The V and J genes are TRBV28 and TRBJ1-1; the match to TRBD1 covers 9 bases. Germline V gene sequence: CDR1 MDHEN, CDR2 SYDVKM. CDR3 length equals 16 residues. Germline trimming cut 7 bases from V and 4 bases from J; bases unmatched to any gene: 13. CDR3 nucleotides: TGTGCCAGCACCCTACTGGGACAGGGCAGGGGCACTGAAGCTTTCTTT. This translates into CASTLLGQGRGTEAFF.

Remarks on this clonotype: This may be a read error, as it is one base from a much larger clone. The J gene is TRBJ2-2, the V gene TRBV7-9, with TRBD1 matching over 10 bases. The germline V gene has CDR1 SEHNR and CDR2 FQNEAQ (reference sequence). The CDR3 contains 15 residues. CDR3 DNA: TGTACCAGCAGCTCCGACAGGGGGCCCACCGGGGAGCTGTTTTTT. The encoded protein is CTSSSDRGPTGELFF.

Worth noting for this clonotype: This may arise from a read error, as a much more abundant clone is one base away. CDR3 loop: CASSFGPAGHTF. The CDR3 bases are TGTGCCAGCAGTTTTGGGCCAGCTGGCCACACCTTC. The rearrangement uses TRBV28 and TRBJ1-2; no reliable D call. Germline lookup yields CDR1 MDHEN and CDR2 SYDVKM. The CDR3 totals 12 residues.

CDR3: CASSSGTGTGYTF. In DNA form, the CDR3 reads TGTGCCAGCAGCTCAGGGACTGGGACCGGCTACACCTTC. V and J are TRBV7-2 and TRBJ1-2; the D gene is possibly TRBD1 (5 bases). The CDR3 has 13 amino acids. Germline lookup yields CDR1 SGHTA and CDR2 FQGNSA. Trimming stripped 4 bases from V and 8 bases from J, with 14 bases between.

The chain combines TRBV7-2 with TRBJ1-4; no clear D. This CDR3 comprises 15 residues. The V gene's germline CDR1 is SGHTA and CDR2 FQGNSA. V was clipped by 5 bases and J by 7 bases, with 17 bases between them. The CDR3 region has the DNA TGTGCCAGCAGCCTCGCCGGATCCCGTACTGAAAAACTGTTTTTT. Its protein is CASSLAGSRTEKLFF.

This clonotype was recorded a few times. This clone may be a read error of a much larger clone one base away. This chain uses TRBV20-1 with TRBJ2-2; 10 bases are shared with TRBD2. The V and J ends lost 5 bases and 8 bases, in that order; junction bases with no gene match: 8. The CDR3 consists of 14 residues. CDR1 and CDR2 from the germline V gene are DFQATT and SNEGSKA (reference sequence). CDR3 DNA: TGCAGTGCTCGGGCTAGCGGGGGATTGGGGGAGCTGTTTTTT. Its translation: CSARASGGLGELFF.